The present TCR beta chain was sequenced within a study of cytomegalovirus exposure and HLA in healthy donors. It was with 60 Vbeta and 13 Jbeta primers that the PCR ran. Produced via immunoSEQ multiplex PCR; TCRdb's table is partial and in-frame only. The repertoire includes some 250,000 clones, 82% of them detected once, and 5% to 6% sits in the top ten. Sample: PBMCs. The TCR comes from a woman aged 35 to 49 in good health and CMV-seropositive.

The CDR3 sequence is CATARDRNEKLFF. Written as DNA, the CDR3 is TGTGCCACAGCCCGGGACAGAAATGAAAAACTGTTTTTT. J is TRBJ1-4 and V is TRBV7-2; 7 nucleotides line up with TRBD1. CDR1 and CDR2 from the germline V gene are SGHTA and FQGNSA. J gave up 5 bases and V 10 bases, and 7 bases lay outside the gene matches. The CDR3 sequence is 13 residues long. The full variable domain, with the rest looked up from reference TRBV7-2 and TRBJ1-4, is GAGVSQSPSNKVTEKGKDVELRCDPISGHTALYWYRQSLGQGLEFLIYFQGNSAPDKSGLPSDRFSAERTGGSVSTLTIQRTQQEDSAVYLCATARDRNEKLFFGSGTQLSVL.